This TCR beta chain was retrieved from a study of identical twins. TCRdb fed the 5' RACE reads into MiXCR, producing one record per CDR3 protein. The sample carries some 210,000 distinct CDR3 sequences, 15% recorded once. These same data were also listed under a study on T cells expressing NK-cell markers. That study adds: In a few donors, these clonotypes also led the CD3+CD56-NKG2C+ fraction. Specificity for HCMV among expanded NKG2C+ T cell clones was not established.

This sequence originates from a woman between 18 and 30 years old in good health. Material for sequencing was CD8+ T cells sorted from blood.

In DNA form, the CDR3 reads TGTGCCAGCAGCTTAGGGCTTGGAAACACCATATATTTT. This encodes CASSLGLGNTIYF. The V and J genes are TRBV11-2 and TRBJ1-3, with D hard to call. V was clipped by 1 base and J by 3 bases, with 4 bases between them. The germline gives CDR1 SGHAT, CDR2 FQNNGV. The CDR3 totals 13 residues.